Listed here are 27 T cell receptor beta chains from one sample, sequenced in a study of T-cell memory formation after mild COVID-19. TCRdb used MiXCR to reprocess the 5' RACE reads, holding one entry per CDR3 protein. The sample includes roughly 620,000 distinct CDR3 sequences, approximately 18% of them seen just once. The sample taken for sequencing was PBMCs or a T cell subset sorted from them (not recorded which). These receptors all come from an adult woman who had mild COVID-19 (a few samples of this study predate the infection). Cell type and time point are not known.

The chain couples TRBV5-1 to TRBJ2-4, with 15 positions matching TRBD2. Germline values: CDR1 SGHRS, CDR2 YFSETQ. The V gene end was trimmed by 4 bases and the J gene end by 0 bases; junction bases not matched to a gene: 5. The CDR3 totals 18 residues. CDR3 amino acids: CASSPGLAGGPAKNIQYF. The CDR3 DNA sequence: TGCGCCAGCAGCCCTGGACTAGCGGGGGGGCCAGCCAAAAACATTCAGTACTTC. The whole variable domain, remainder taken from reference TRBV5-1 and TRBJ2-4, is KAGVTQTPRYLIKTRGQQVTLSCSPISGHRSVSWYQQTPGQGLQFLFEYFSETQRNKGNFPGRFSGRQFSNSRSEMNVSTLELGDSALYLCASSPGLAGGPAKNIQYFGAGTRLSVL.

This clonotype was found a few times. This chain uses TRBV11-2 with TRBJ2-1, with a possible D match to TRBD2 (6 bases). With 0 bases removed from V and 10 bases from J, the gap between germline ends came to 13 bases. This CDR3 is built from 14 residues. Germline CDR1 SGHAT, CDR2 FQNNGV. The CDR3 DNA sequence: TGTGCCAGCAGCTTAGAGGCCGGGAGAAAGGAGCAGTTCTTC. Amino acid sequence: CASSLEAGRKEQFF.

This clonotype came up a few times. The chain is built from TRBV4-3 and TRBJ1-1; D is possibly TRBD1 (6 bases). Germline loops: CDR1 LGHNA, CDR2 YSLEER. The CDR3 spans 15 residues. Trimming cost V 3 bases and J 3 bases, with 14 bases left between them. The chain's CDR3 is CASSQEGGSDTEAFF. The CDR3, as DNA: TGCGCCAGCAGCCAGGAGGGGGGGTCGGACACTGAAGCTTTCTTT.

This clonotype was seen a few times. V usage is TRBV20-1 and J usage is TRBJ2-4, with D possibly matching TRBD1 (5 bases). Germline V gives CDR1 DFQATT, CDR2 SNEGSKA (reference sequence). Trimming took off 1 base at V and 8 bases at J, with 15 bases between the two ends. CDR3 length: 14 residues. The CDR3 bases are TGCAGTGCTAGAGTTAGGCAGGGAAGGGACATTCAGTACTTC. It specifies CSARVRQGRDIQYF.

Only a few counts were recorded for this clonotype. The rearrangement uses TRBV4-3 and TRBJ2-2, with TRBD1 identical over 9 bases. The CDR3 sequence is 17 residues long. Germline V CDR1 and CDR2: LGHNA, YSLEER. J gave up 5 bases and V 1 base, and 8 bases lay outside the gene matches. The CDR3: CASSQVPGQGWTGELFF. The CDR3, as DNA: TGCGCCAGCAGCCAAGTCCCGGGACAGGGTTGGACCGGGGAGCTGTTTTTT.

The V call is TRBV7-9, the J call TRBJ2-7; possible D gene TRBD2, 5 bases. In germline, CDR1 is SEHNR, CDR2 FQNEAQ (reference sequence). The CDR3 extends over 17 amino acids. With 5 bases removed from V and 2 bases from J, the gap between germline ends came to 22 bases. The CDR3 sequence: CASSQPSLSPGTYEQYF. CDR3 in DNA: TGTGCCAGCAGCCAACCCAGCCTAAGTCCGGGAACCTACGAGCAGTACTTC.

This clonotype turned up a few times. The V and J genes are TRBV7-9 and TRBJ2-5, with no clear D. V lost 3 bases, J lost 1 base, and 12 bases lay in between. The CDR3 is 15 residues long. Germline V gene sequence: CDR1 SEHNR, CDR2 FQNEAQ (reference sequence). The CDR3 loop is CASSLARRTQETQYF. The CDR3 DNA sequence: TGTGCCAGCAGCTTGGCCCGACGGACCCAAGAGACCCAGTACTTC.

This clonotype has just a few counts. The chain uses TRBV11-2 and TRBJ1-2; D remains unclear. In germline, CDR1 is SGHAT, CDR2 FQNNGV. The CDR3 extends over 14 amino acids. V lost 1 base and J 7 bases, leaving 13 bases between the germline ends. The CDR3 here is CASSLAPMGGGYTF. DNA for the CDR3: TGTGCCAGCAGCTTAGCCCCGATGGGAGGTGGCTACACCTTC. The variable domain in full, completed from reference TRBV11-2 and TRBJ1-2, reads EAGVAQSPRYKIIEKRQSVAFWCNPISGHATLYWYQQILGQGPKLLIQFQNNGVVDDSQLPKDRFSAERLKGVDSTLKIQPAKLEDSAVYLCASSLAPMGGGYTFGSGTRLTVV.

The chain couples TRBV18 to TRBJ1-2; TRBD1 aligns across 7 bases. Germline V CDR1 and CDR2: KGHSH, LQKENI. J was trimmed by 4 bases and V by 2 bases; bases with no gene match: 4. CDR3 length: 14 amino acids. This CDR3 reads CASSPGTVGYGYTF. The CDR3 DNA sequence: TGTGCCAGCTCACCAGGGACAGTCGGCTATGGCTACACCTTC.

The V call is TRBV29-1, the J call TRBJ2-7; possible D gene TRBD2, 5 bases. Germline V CDR1 and CDR2: SQVTM, ANQGSEA. Between the trimmed V and J ends, which lost 2 bases and 3 bases, there was a span of 17 bases. This CDR3 comprises 15 residues. The CDR3 DNA is TGCAGCGTTGAAACGGGGAGCGACCCCGGCTACGAGCAGTACTTC. Translating gives CSVETGSDPGYEQYF.

The gene calls are TRBV2 and TRBJ2-7; 13 nucleotides align to TRBD2. The V segment lost 6 bases and the J segment 1 base; nucleotides outside the gene matches: 9. CDR1 is SNHLY, CDR2 FYNNEI, per germline. The CDR3 is made up of 17 amino acids. CDR3 amino acids: CASRTGLAGVSSYEQYF. Here the CDR3 DNA reads TGTGCCAGCAGGACCGGACTAGCGGGAGTCAGTTCCTACGAGCAGTACTTC.

The chain couples TRBV24-1 to TRBJ1-2; 7 bases are a match to TRBD1. Germline assignment: CDR1 KGHDR and CDR2 SFDVKD. There are 15 residues in the CDR3. The trim removed 4 bases at V and 8 bases at J, leaving 12 bases unmatched. The CDR3: CATSDPTGPGEGYTF. The CDR3 DNA sequence: TGTGCCACCAGTGACCCGACAGGGCCGGGAGAGGGCTACACCTTC.

V is TRBV5-1 and J is TRBJ2-3; TRBD2 aligns across 9 bases. Per germline, CDR1 SGHRS and CDR2 YFSETQ. V was clipped by 2 bases and J by 4 bases; unmatched bases: 5. The CDR3 length is 15 residues. The CDR3 DNA is TGCGCCAGCAGCTTAGTAGCGGGAGTCGCAGATACGCAGTATTTT. This translates into CASSLVAGVADTQYF.

This clonotype was detected only a few times. The V gene is TRBV11-2, the J gene TRBJ2-1; the D gene is possibly TRBD2 (5 bases). CDR3 length equals 13 residues. Germline assignment: CDR1 SGHAT and CDR2 FQNNGV. V was clipped by 5 bases and J by 7 bases, with 12 bases between them. The CDR3 here is CASSAGLSNEQFF. The CDR3 coding sequence is TGTGCCAGCAGCGCCGGACTGTCTAATGAGCAGTTCTTC.

The CDR3 DNA sequence: TGCGCCAGCAGCCAAGTCAGTCGGGTGAACACTGAAGCTTTCTTT. Translation gives CASSQVSRVNTEAFF. The chain employs TRBV4-1 and TRBJ1-1; D uncertain. V lost 1 base and J 0 bases, leaving 9 bases between the germline ends. Looked up from germline, CDR1 is MGHRA and CDR2 is YSYEKL. CDR3 length: 15 amino acids.

This clonotype was observed a few times. The gene calls are TRBV12-3 or TRBV12-4 and TRBJ1-2, with no clear D. V was cut by 5 bases and J by 8 bases, with 12 bases left in between. The CDR3 length is 12 residues. The CDR3 sequence is CASSPLEEGYTF. CDR3 DNA sequence: TGTGCCAGCAGTCCCCTTGAAGAGGGCTACACCTTC.

This clonotype came up a few times. This chain uses TRBV4-1 with TRBJ2-7; 8 nucleotides match TRBD1. Trimming took 0 bases from V and 3 from J; bases not matched to a gene: 10. Germline-derived CDR1 and CDR2 are MGHRA and YSYEKL. The CDR3 is made up of 17 amino acids. The CDR3 bases are TGCGCCAGCAGCCAAGATTGGGGGACAGGTAATTTCTACGAGCAGTACTTC. This sequence encodes CASSQDWGTGNFYEQYF.

The J gene is TRBJ2-5, the V gene TRBV24-1, with 7 bases lining up with TRBD2. CDR3 length equals 14 residues. Looked up from germline, CDR1 is KGHDR and CDR2 is SFDVKD. Trimming removed 2 bases from V and 7 bases from J; junction bases left unmatched: 6. The CDR3 sequence is CATSDYLPGGTQYF. CDR3 DNA sequence: TGTGCCACCAGTGATTATCTCCCGGGGGGGACCCAGTACTTC.

This clonotype occurred a few times. This sequence joins TRBV6-2 or TRBV6-3 and TRBJ1-2, with a possible D match to TRBD1 (6 bases). Germline assignment: CDR1 MNHEY and CDR2 SVGEGT. V lost 6 bases, J lost 2 bases, and 22 bases lay in between. This CDR3 spans 17 amino acids. The CDR3 loop reads CASSYGSGSGVNYGYTF. The CDR3 coding sequence is TGTGCCAGCAGCTACGGATCCGGCTCAGGGGTAAACTATGGCTACACCTTC.

The chain couples TRBV29-1 to TRBJ2-5; D might be TRBD1 (5 bases). The CDR3 runs 11 residues. The V end lost 5 bases, the J end lost 4 bases, and 8 bases lay between the germline ends. From germline, CDR1 is SQVTM and CDR2 ANQGSEA. The CDR3 region has the DNA TGCAGCGTTCTCAGGGCAGAGACCCAGTACTTC. Amino acids: CSVLRAETQYF.

This sequence joins TRBV29-1 and TRBJ2-5, with 11 bases lining up with TRBD2. Losses at the gene ends were 6 bases for V and 5 bases for J; bases not matched to a gene: 11. Germline-derived CDR1 and CDR2 are SQVTM and ANQGSEA. The CDR3 runs to 15 residues. The CDR3 protein is CSVQTSGELRETQYF. In DNA form, the CDR3 reads TGCAGCGTGCAGACTAGCGGGGAACTACGTGAGACCCAGTACTTC. The full variable domain, with the rest looked up from reference TRBV29-1 and TRBJ2-5, is SAVISQKPSRDICQRGTSLTIQCQVDSQVTMMFWYRQQPGQSLTLIATANQGSEATYESGFVIDKFPISRPNLTFSTLTVSNMSPEDSSIYLCSVQTSGELRETQYFGPGTRLLVL.

This clonotype occurred a few times. The CDR3 nucleotides are TGTGCCAGCAGTTTAAAGGGGGGAAGCAATCAGCCCCAGCATTTT. Its translation is CASSLKGGSNQPQHF. The chain couples TRBV6-5 to TRBJ1-5; weak D call: TRBD1 (6 bases). The CDR3 consists of 15 residues. Germline CDR1 is MNHEY and CDR2 is SVGAGI. V lost 4 bases and J lost 1, with 11 bases in between.

There are a few counts of this clonotype. V is TRBV6-2 or TRBV6-3 and J is TRBJ2-1; TRBD2 matches at 10 bases. This CDR3 has 16 amino acids. V shed 2 bases, J shed 9 bases, and the junction held 10 bases outside the gene matches. CDR1 and CDR2 from the germline V gene are MNHEY and SVGEGT. CDR3 DNA: TGTGCCAGCAGTTACAGCTCGCTAGCGGGAGAGGGTGAGCAGTTCTTC. Protein product: CASSYSSLAGEGEQFF.

This clonotype was seen more than once but under ten times. V usage is TRBV15 and J usage is TRBJ2-1, with TRBD1 matching over 12 bases. The CDR3 covers 17 residues. V was pared by 1 base and J by 7 bases, with 8 bases of the junction left unmatched. CDR1 LNHNV and CDR2 YYDKDF come from the germline V gene (reference sequence). The CDR3 nucleotides read TGTGCCACCAGCAGAGGTCGGGGACAGGGGGCGCGGAATGAGCAGTTCTTC. It encodes CATSRGRGQGARNEQFF.

This clonotype was seen more than once but under ten times. V usage is TRBV20-1 and J usage is TRBJ1-2, with 7 nucleotides matching TRBD1. Germline CDR1 and CDR2: DFQATT and SNEGSKA (reference sequence). The CDR3 has 18 residues. Unmatched junction bases numbered 18, after V lost 0 bases and J lost 5 bases. CDR3 amino acids: CSARENPGQLNYFYGYTF. Here the CDR3 DNA reads TGCAGTGCTAGAGAAAATCCGGGACAGCTGAATTACTTTTATGGCTACACCTTC.

This clonotype turned up a few times. V usage is TRBV12-3 or TRBV12-4 and J usage is TRBJ2-5; the match to TRBD2 covers 13 bases. This CDR3 has 15 amino acids. Trimming removed 6 bases from V and 8 bases from J; junction bases left unmatched: 9. CDR3 in amino acids: CASRLAGGLSETQYF. The CDR3 nucleotides read TGTGCCAGCAGACTAGCGGGGGGGCTCAGTGAAACCCAGTACTTC.

This clonotype came up a few times. This chain uses TRBV18 with TRBJ2-3, with D perhaps assigned TRBD1 or TRBD2 (5 bases each). The V end lost 0 bases, the J end lost 7 bases, and 11 bases lay between the germline ends. Germline values: CDR1 KGHSH, CDR2 LQKENI. The CDR3 covers 14 residues. CDR3 amino acids: CASSPPGPGHTQYF. In DNA form, the CDR3 reads TGTGCCAGCTCACCACCGGGACCCGGACATACGCAGTATTTT.